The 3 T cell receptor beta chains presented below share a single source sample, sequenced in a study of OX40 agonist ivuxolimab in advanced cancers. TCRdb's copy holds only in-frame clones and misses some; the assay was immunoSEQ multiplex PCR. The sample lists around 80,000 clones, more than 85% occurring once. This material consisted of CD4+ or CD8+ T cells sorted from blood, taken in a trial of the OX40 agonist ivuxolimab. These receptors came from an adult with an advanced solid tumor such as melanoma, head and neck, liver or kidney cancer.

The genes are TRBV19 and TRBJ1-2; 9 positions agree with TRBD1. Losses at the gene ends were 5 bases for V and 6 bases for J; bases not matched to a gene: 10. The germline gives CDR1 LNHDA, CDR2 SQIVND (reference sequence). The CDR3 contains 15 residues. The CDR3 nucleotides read TGTGCCAGTAGTTACCTGACAGGGGGATTTGATGGCTACACCTTC. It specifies CASSYLTGGFDGYTF.

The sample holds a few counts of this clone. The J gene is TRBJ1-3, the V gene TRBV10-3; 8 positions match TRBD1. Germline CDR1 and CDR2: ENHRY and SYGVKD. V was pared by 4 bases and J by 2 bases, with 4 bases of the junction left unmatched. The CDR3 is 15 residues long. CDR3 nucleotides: TGTGCCATCAGTGGCAGGGGGCCCACTGGAAACACCATATATTTT. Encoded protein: CAISGRGPTGNTIYF.

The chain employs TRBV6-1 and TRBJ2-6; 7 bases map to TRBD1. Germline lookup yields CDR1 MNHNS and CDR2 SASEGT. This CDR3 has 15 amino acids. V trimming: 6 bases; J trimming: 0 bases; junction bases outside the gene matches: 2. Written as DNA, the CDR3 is TGTGCCAGCAGCGGGACAGTCTCTGGGGCCAACGTCCTGACTTTC. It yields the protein CASSGTVSGANVLTF.